In its sample, the clone carrying this T cell receptor (beta chain) was seen once. Its antigen is still unknown. This sample is drawn from a study of T cell responses to AZD1222 COVID-19 vaccine. Study-wide results and limits: Vaccination with two AZD1222 doses was followed by a rise in Spike-specific TCR breadth and depth. Most donors were white British and more were female, and clonal diversity was possibly underestimated. Across spike, vaccine-associated CD4 TCRs were found, dominant at 160-218 and 743-854.

In germline, CDR1 is SGDLS, CDR2 YYNGEE. V was clipped by 1 base and J by 3 bases; unmatched bases: 7. This CDR3 is built from 15 residues. Sequencing was performed with immunoSEQ multiplex PCR; in TCRdb, only in-frame clones are kept and a portion is missing. The repertoire has 200,000 to 250,000 clones, 85% to 95% of them found once; the top ten carry roughly 1%. The sample in question was peripheral blood, obtained on day 0 of MenACWY control vaccination. The rearrangement uses TRBV9 and TRBJ2-7, with 7 bases that match TRBD1. The clonotype was recovered from an adult in good health. This chain's CDR3 is CASSVHPSGGYEQYF. In DNA, the CDR3 is TGTGCCAGCAGCGTACACCCGTCAGGGGGCTACGAGCAGTACTTC. The variable domain in full, completed from reference TRBV9 and TRBJ2-7, reads DSGVTQTPKHLITATGQRVTLRCSPRSGDLSVYWYQQSLDQGLQFLIQYYNGEERAKGNILERFSAQQFPDLHSELNLSSLELGDSALYFCASSVHPSGGYEQYFGPGTRLTVT.